This T cell receptor beta chain was obtained from a study of blood T cells in healthy people across ages (dated by TCRdb to the mid-2010s). In the study overall: In model experiments, roughly one uniquely barcoded TCR beta cDNA molecule per two T cells was captured by template switching. Using deep sequencing normalized with unique cDNA molecular identifiers, the study measured how TCR beta repertoire diversity changes with age. The donors were divided into four age groups: young (average around 17 years), middle-aged (roughly 40), aged (under 70) and long-lived (82). Using the same blood draw, the study looked at two additional independent replicas of 1 million unique cDNA reads for two donors, one aged 18 to 30 and the other aged 80 or older. Donors of different ages were randomly distributed across sequencing lanes to avoid experimental bias. Overall study results and their limits: Estimates of total diversity from one million sequenced T cells were regarded as lower bounds and underestimates. Observed TCR beta diversity correlated strongly with the percentage of naive T cells measured by flow cytometry. Because the CMV infection status of the donors was unknown, age-related changes in expanded clonotypes may potentially have been confounded. Conclusive comparison of naive and antigen-experienced compartments was prevented by the profiling of bulk unsorted PBMCs. As age increased, observed TCR beta diversity per million T cells dropped in a roughly linear way, and a significant reduction was already evident by age around 41. The long-lived group showed more naive CD4+ T cells, fewer expanded clones and increased TCR diversity than the aged group, suggesting age selection.

This clonotype has a count of ten or more. Its antigen is still unknown. No much larger clonotype is one base removed from it; base qualities were not supplied. The method behind the library was 5' RACE. For sequencing, an Illumina HiSeq 2500 was employed. A second PCR of about 7 to 12 cycles was run with a J-beta primer mix and a sample-barcoded 5' primer. Each TCR beta cDNA molecule received a unique molecular identifier from a template-switch 5' adaptor carrying 12 random nucleotides. Each sample yielded at least 2.5 million CDR3-containing paired-end reads. First-strand cDNA was synthesized from all RNA with the Mint cDNA synthesis kit, primed by a TRBC-specific oligonucleotide. After uracil-DNA glycosylase treatment, a first 18-cycle PCR used universal primers M1SS and BC2_uni_R on all cDNA. As for the original processing: Normalization of each sample was performed by random selection of 1 million high-quality reads, each carrying a distinct molecular identifier. Instead of being binned into consensus sequences, reads that shared molecular identifiers were thrown out. CDR3 identification, clonotype clustering and error correction used MiTCR with a Q25 quality threshold and the strictest error-elimination algorithm. A nonparametric unseen species model with Euler transformation was used to estimate a lower bound on total TCR beta diversity. TCRdb passed the public sequencing reads through fastp at Q25 and MiXCR, retaining productive beta sequences. CDR3 protein sequences are deduplicated, and each keeps its most common genes and DNA. TCRdb's processing, not the study's, gives the V and J calls here. The sample data list around 990,000 distinct CDR3 sequences, and about two fifths of these were observed just once. Around 13% of the sample rests with the top ten.

Donors were about 36 systemically healthy Caucasian individuals from Russia aged roughly 6 to 90 years. Each donor gave about 9.8 milliliters of peripheral blood, drawn into EDTA-treated Vacutainer tubes. PBMCs were isolated by Ficoll-Paque density-gradient centrifugation, with at least 6 million obtained per sample. Trizol reagent was used to extract total RNA from the PBMCs, yielding at least 6 micrograms per sample. Naive CD45RAhigh/CD27high T cell percentages were measured by flow cytometry on a PBMC aliquot from every donor. The trim is 0 bases for V and 0 bases for J, with a gap of 10 bases between the germline ends. The germline V gene encodes CDR1 MGHRA and CDR2 YSYEKL. The CDR3 measures 16 amino acids from cysteine to phenylalanine. Of all the DNA, just the CDR3 is kept, 48 bases in frame from base 1.

The clonotype originates from a man aged 18 to 30 in good health. The chain is encoded by TRBV4-1 joined to TRBJ2-3, with the D call perhaps TRBD1 or TRBD2, as 5 bases match in each case. The sequenced material came from blood. Here the CDR3 is given as CASSQDEGYSTDTQYF. DNA sequence: TGCGCCAGCAGCCAAGATGAGGGGTATAGCACAGATACGCAGTATTTT.